These 27 T cell receptor beta chains originate from one sample sequenced in a study of identical twins. TCRdb passed the 5' RACE reads through MiXCR, listing each CDR3 protein once. The sample lists 450,000 or so distinct CDR3 sequences, approximately 25% occurring once. The same data also went into a second study, on T cells expressing NK-cell markers.

Material: CD4+ T cells sorted from blood. These receptors were collected from a woman under 30 in good health.

The chain joins TRBV10-1 to TRBJ2-3; D might be TRBD2 (7 bases). Trimming shortened V by 8 bases and J by 7 bases, and 16 bases separated the two germline ends. CDR3 length equals 13 residues. In germline, CDR1 is WNHNN, CDR2 SYGVQD (reference sequence). The CDR3 sequence: CASGGAARNTQYF. The DNA of the CDR3 is TGCGCCAGCGGGGGGGCCGCGAGGAATACGCAGTATTTT.

This clonotype was counted only a few times. The chain carries TRBV20-1 and TRBJ1-1; perhaps TRBD1 as D (5 bases). Trimming cost V 1 base and J 3 bases, with 12 bases left between them. This CDR3 comprises 14 residues. The germline CDR1 and CDR2 sequences are DFQATT and SNEGSKA (reference sequence). CDR3 sequence reads: CSARVPGRDTEAFF. The CDR3 DNA follows: TGCAGTGCTAGAGTTCCGGGCAGGGACACTGAAGCTTTCTTT.

The V call is TRBV20-1, the J call TRBJ2-7; perhaps D is TRBD1 or TRBD2 (5 bases each). Per the germline V gene, CDR1 is DFQATT and CDR2 is SNEGSKA (reference sequence). The ends were cut back, 6 bases at V and 3 bases at J, with 15 bases in the middle. The CDR3 covers 13 residues. CDR3 bases: TGCAGTGCCGGGACCCCGGCCCTCTACGAGCAGTACTTC. It translates to CSAGTPALYEQYF.

The V gene is TRBV7-2, the J gene TRBJ2-3, with 11 bases identical to TRBD1. The CDR3 spans 17 residues. The V gene's germline CDR1 is SGHTA and CDR2 FQGNSA. Losses at the gene ends were 1 base for V and 8 bases for J; bases not matched to a gene: 11. The CDR3 DNA reads as TGTGCCAGCAGCTTAGGTTTGGGACAGGGGGGTAAGGCTACGCAGTATTTT. Translated: CASSLGLGQGGKATQYF.

This clonotype was seen a few times. This chain links TRBV6-1 with TRBJ2-7; TRBD1 agrees at 7 bases. This CDR3 has 14 amino acids. V shed 6 bases, J shed 4 bases, and the junction held 9 bases outside the gene matches. Germline-derived CDR1 and CDR2 are MNHNS and SASEGT. The CDR3, as DNA: TGTGCCAGCAGGGACCCGGGACAGTTTTACGAGCAGTACTTC. The encoded protein is CASRDPGQFYEQYF.

The rearrangement uses TRBV5-1 and TRBJ2-3; D perhaps matches TRBD2 (6 bases). The V gene lost 2 bases and the J gene lost 0 bases, with 13 bases spanning the gap. The CDR3 contains 16 residues. Germline CDR1 is SGHRS and CDR2 is YFSETQ. CDR3 in amino acids: CASSFGRDVSTDTQYF. The CDR3 DNA reads as TGCGCCAGCAGCTTCGGGCGGGACGTTAGCACAGATACGCAGTATTTT.

The rearrangement joins TRBV7-9 to TRBJ1-1, with unresolved D. Per germline, CDR1 SEHNR and CDR2 FQNEAQ (reference sequence). The CDR3 contains 13 residues. Trimming took 3 bases from V and 1 from J, leaving 6 bases between them. The CDR3 is CASSFSRNTEAFF. DNA for the CDR3: TGTGCCAGCAGCTTCTCCCGGAACACTGAAGCTTTCTTT.

This clonotype came up many times. The CDR3 DNA is TGTGCCACCACCCTGGGGACTAGCGGGCTCTCGCCTCCCGAGCAGTACTTC. Translation gives CATTLGTSGLSPPEQYF. The chain combines TRBV10-3 with TRBJ2-7, with 12 positions matching TRBD2. V shed 10 bases, J shed 6 bases, and the junction held 19 bases outside the gene matches. The CDR3 sequence is 17 residues long. CDR1 and CDR2 (germline): ENHRY, SYGVKD.

This clonotype was recorded a few times. This rearrangement joins TRBV27 to TRBJ2-3; 7 nucleotides align to TRBD2. The CDR3 spans 15 residues. Germline CDR1 and CDR2: MNHEY and SMNVEV (reference sequence). J gave up 4 bases and V 3 bases, and 7 bases lay outside the gene matches. CDR3 residues: CASSFGLEMPDTQYF. In nucleotides, the CDR3 is TGTGCCAGCAGTTTCGGACTAGAGATGCCAGATACGCAGTATTTT.

This chain uses TRBV4-2 with TRBJ2-4, with 11 bases matching TRBD2. J was trimmed by 5 bases and V by 3 bases; bases with no gene match: 6. The germline gives CDR1 LGHNA, CDR2 YNFKEQ. The CDR3 has 16 residues. CDR3 protein: CASSQSLAGGENIQYF. For the CDR3, the DNA is TGTGCCAGCAGCCAGTCCCTAGCGGGGGGCGAAAACATTCAGTACTTC.

This clonotype was observed a handful of times. The V call is TRBV15, the J call TRBJ2-7; no firm D call. Trimming removed 3 bases at V and 6 bases at J, with 9 bases between. This CDR3 region has 12 residues. The germline V gene encodes CDR1 LNHNV and CDR2 YYDKDF (reference sequence). The CDR3 sequence: CATSRVQSEQYF. DNA of the CDR3: TGTGCCACCAGCAGGGTCCAATCCGAGCAGTACTTC.

With respect to this clonotype: Given the absence of the conserved phenylalanine or tryptophan at the CDR3 end, a read error is likely. J is TRBJ1-5 and V is TRBV5-1; D uncertain. The CDR3 totals 12 residues. Germline values: CDR1 SGHRS, CDR2 YFSETQ. The V gene lost 0 bases and the J gene lost 7 bases, with 5 bases spanning the gap. CDR3 region: CASSLEGQPQHL. CDR3 in DNA: TGCGCCAGCAGCTTGGAGGGCCAGCCCCAGCATCTT.

This clonotype has just a few counts. The gene calls are TRBV20-1 and TRBJ2-3; 11 bases fit TRBD2. V lost 2 bases and J lost 5; bases outside the gene matches: 9. Germline values: CDR1 DFQATT, CDR2 SNEGSKA (reference sequence). The CDR3 has 16 amino acids. The CDR3 here is CSARNIAGGHQDTQYF. DNA of the CDR3: TGCAGTGCTAGAAACATAGCGGGGGGGCATCAAGATACGCAGTATTTT.

The chain uses TRBV20-1 and TRBJ2-4, with TRBD2 matching 9 bases. The germline gives CDR1 DFQATT, CDR2 SNEGSKA (reference sequence). V was clipped by 6 bases and J by 3 bases; unmatched bases: 3. This CDR3 has 13 amino acids. DNA for the CDR3: TGCAGTGCCCTACTAGCGGGCAAAAACATTCAGTACTTC. As protein: CSALLAGKNIQYF.

This chain uses TRBV27 with TRBJ2-3; no clear D. Per the germline V gene, CDR1 is MNHEY and CDR2 is SMNVEV (reference sequence). Trimming removed 5 bases at V and 4 bases at J, with 10 bases between. The CDR3 has 13 residues. CDR3: CASSAYLPDTQYF. Here the CDR3 DNA reads TGTGCCAGCAGTGCCTACCTGCCAGATACGCAGTATTTT.

The CDR3 sequence: CASTKLAGAPDTQYF. CDR3 DNA: TGTGCCAGCACCAAGCTAGCGGGGGCCCCAGATACGCAGTATTTT. The chain couples TRBV6-1 to TRBJ2-3; 10 bases are shared with TRBD2. The ends lost 7 bases at V and 4 bases at J; junction bases unmatched: 8. The CDR3 is made up of 15 amino acids. The germline CDR1 and CDR2 sequences are MNHNS and SASEGT.

The chain recombines TRBV7-4 with TRBJ2-5, with D tentatively TRBD1 or TRBD2 (5 bases each). The CDR3 is 13 amino acids. Germline V gene sequence: CDR1 SGHVT, CDR2 SQSDAQ. V lost 7 bases to trimming and J lost 2 bases, with 11 bases between them. The CDR3 DNA follows: TGTGCCAGCATGTTAGGGACGCAAGAGACCCAGTACTTC. Translated: CASMLGTQETQYF.

This clonotype was picked up a small number of times. This chain links TRBV2 with TRBJ2-2; 7 positions match TRBD1. Trimming removed 4 bases from V and 7 bases from J; junction bases left unmatched: 3. The CDR3 spans 13 residues. The germline V gene has CDR1 SNHLY and CDR2 FYNNEI. The CDR3 loop reads CASSVRGHGELFF. The DNA of the CDR3 is TGTGCCAGCAGTGTAAGGGGGCACGGGGAGCTGTTTTTT.

The gene calls are TRBV5-1 and TRBJ2-1, with a possible D match to TRBD2 (5 bases). V was trimmed by 4 bases and J by 0 bases, leaving 14 bases between them. CDR3 size: 16 residues. In germline, CDR1 is SGHRS, CDR2 YFSETQ. The CDR3 is CASSRDSVSSYNEQFF. CDR3 nucleotides: TGCGCCAGCAGCAGAGATAGCGTTAGCTCCTACAATGAGCAGTTCTTC.

V gene TRBV7-2 combines with J gene TRBJ2-1; tentative D call: TRBD2 (5 bases). The V and J ends lost 5 bases and 1 base respectively, with 15 bases between them. Germline-derived CDR1 and CDR2 are SGHTA and FQGNSA. The length of the CDR3 is 16 residues. The CDR3 nucleotides read TGTGCCAGCAGCGTAGGGAGTATGGTGTCCTACAATGAGCAGTTCTTC. It yields the protein CASSVGSMVSYNEQFF.

This clonotype was detected only a few times. The chain is built from TRBV18 and TRBJ2-7; D remains unclear. This CDR3 has 15 residues. V lost 3 bases, J lost 3 bases, and 15 bases lay in between. Germline loops: CDR1 KGHSH, CDR2 LQKENI. CDR3 in amino acids: CASSPGTELIYEQYF. CDR3 DNA: TGTGCCAGCTCACCTGGAACCGAACTAATCTACGAGCAGTACTTC.

This sequence joins TRBV24-1 and TRBJ2-5; TRBD2 aligns across 7 bases. V lost 5 bases and J lost 3; bases outside the gene matches: 2. The CDR3 length is 13 residues. In germline, CDR1 is KGHDR, CDR2 SFDVKD. The CDR3 DNA sequence: TGTGCCACCAGTGGGGGGGGGAAAGAGACCCAGTACTTC. It codes for CATSGGGKETQYF.

This sequence joins TRBV6-2 or TRBV6-3 and TRBJ1-2; 10 nucleotides line up with TRBD1. With 2 bases clipped from V and 5 bases from J, the junction kept 8 bases outside the gene matches. CDR1 is MNHEY, CDR2 SVGEGT, per germline. The CDR3 runs 16 residues. This chain's CDR3 is CASSYRRTGGGYGYTF. CDR3 bases: TGTGCCAGCAGTTACCGTCGGACAGGGGGAGGTTATGGCTACACCTTC.

This clonotype was seen repeatedly, ten times or more. V gene TRBV5-1 combines with J gene TRBJ2-2; possibly TRBD1 for D (5 bases). Germline V lookup: CDR1 SGHRS, CDR2 YFSETQ. Trimming pared 1 base from V and 4 bases from J, leaving 11 bases between. The CDR3 has 15 amino acids. The CDR3 DNA is TGCGCCAGCAGCTTGATTTCAGGGCCCACCGGGGAGCTGTTTTTT. This encodes CASSLISGPTGELFF.

This chain joins TRBV7-2 and TRBJ2-7, with 8 nucleotides matching TRBD1. Germline lookup yields CDR1 SGHTA and CDR2 FQGNSA. J was trimmed by 3 bases and V by 1 base; bases with no gene match: 5. The CDR3 totals 15 residues. The CDR3 loop reads CASSLGDRYIYEQYF. The CDR3 nucleotides read TGTGCCAGCAGCTTAGGGGACAGGTACATCTACGAGCAGTACTTC.

This clonotype has more than one count but fewer than ten. The gene calls are TRBV20-1 and TRBJ1-5; D gene unclear. V lost 6 bases and J lost 4, with 13 bases in between. The length of the CDR3 is 13 residues. Germline V gene sequence: CDR1 DFQATT, CDR2 SNEGSKA (reference sequence). The CDR3, as DNA: TGCAGTGCGCCCCTCATTCGGAATCAGCCCCAGCATTTT. Translated, it gives CSAPLIRNQPQHF.

In this sample, this clonotype turned up a few times. This sequence joins TRBV11-2 and TRBJ2-3, with 14 bases lining up with TRBD2. This CDR3 comprises 18 residues. With 3 bases clipped from V and 3 bases from J, the junction kept 8 bases outside the gene matches. The germline CDR1 and CDR2 sequences are SGHAT and FQNNGV. Written as DNA, the CDR3 is TGTGCCAGCAGCTTCCGACTAGCGGGGGGGCGGGGAACAGATACGCAGTATTTT. As protein: CASSFRLAGGRGTDTQYF.